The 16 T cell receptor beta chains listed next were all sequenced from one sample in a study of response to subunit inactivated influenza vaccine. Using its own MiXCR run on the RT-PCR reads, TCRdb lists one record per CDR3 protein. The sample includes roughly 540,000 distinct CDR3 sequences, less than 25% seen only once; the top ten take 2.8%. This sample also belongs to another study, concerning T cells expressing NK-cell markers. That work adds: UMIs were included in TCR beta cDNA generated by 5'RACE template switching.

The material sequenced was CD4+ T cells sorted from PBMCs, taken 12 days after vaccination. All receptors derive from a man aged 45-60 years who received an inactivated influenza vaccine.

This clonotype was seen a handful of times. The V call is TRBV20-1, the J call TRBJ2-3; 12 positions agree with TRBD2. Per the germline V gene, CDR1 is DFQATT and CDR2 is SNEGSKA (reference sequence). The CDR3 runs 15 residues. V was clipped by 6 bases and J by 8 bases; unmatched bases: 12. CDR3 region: CSAPTSGGEQGTQYF. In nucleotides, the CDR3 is TGCAGTGCGCCGACTAGCGGGGGTGAGCAGGGTACGCAGTATTTT.

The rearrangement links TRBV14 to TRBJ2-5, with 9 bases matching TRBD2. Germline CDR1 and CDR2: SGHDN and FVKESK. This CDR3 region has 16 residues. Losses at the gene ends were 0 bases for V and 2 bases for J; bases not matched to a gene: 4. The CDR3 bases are TGTGCCAGCAGCCAAGATGCGAGCGGGGGGCAAGAGACCCAGTACTTC. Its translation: CASSQDASGGQETQYF.

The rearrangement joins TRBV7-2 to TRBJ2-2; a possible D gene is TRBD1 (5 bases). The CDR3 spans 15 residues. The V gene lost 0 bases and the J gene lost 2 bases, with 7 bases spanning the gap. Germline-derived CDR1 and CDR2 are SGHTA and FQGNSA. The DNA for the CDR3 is TGTGCCAGCAGCTTAGCGGACACAAACACCGGGGAGCTGTTTTTT. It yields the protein CASSLADTNTGELFF.

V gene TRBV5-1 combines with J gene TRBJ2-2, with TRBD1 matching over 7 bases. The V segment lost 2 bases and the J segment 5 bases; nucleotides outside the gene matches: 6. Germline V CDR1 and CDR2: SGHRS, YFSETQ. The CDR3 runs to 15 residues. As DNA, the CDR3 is TGCGCCAGCAGCTTCTTGGACAGGAAAACCGGGGAGCTGTTTTTT. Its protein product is CASSFLDRKTGELFF. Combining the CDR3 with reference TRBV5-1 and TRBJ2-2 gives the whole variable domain KAGVTQTPRYLIKTRGQQVTLSCSPISGHRSVSWYQQTPGQGLQFLFEYFSETQRNKGNFPGRFSGRQFSNSRSEMNVSTLELGDSALYLCASSFLDRKTGELFFGEGSRLTVL.

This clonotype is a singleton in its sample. The CDR3 DNA reads TGCGCCAGCAGCCAAGATGGAGGGGGCAATCAGCCCCAGCATTTT. Its protein product is CASSQDGGGNQPQHF. The V call is TRBV4-1, the J call TRBJ1-5, with TRBD1 as a possible D gene (5 bases). Trimming pared 0 bases from V and 2 bases from J, leaving 8 bases between. Per the germline V gene, CDR1 is MGHRA and CDR2 is YSYEKL. The CDR3 loop spans 15 amino acids.

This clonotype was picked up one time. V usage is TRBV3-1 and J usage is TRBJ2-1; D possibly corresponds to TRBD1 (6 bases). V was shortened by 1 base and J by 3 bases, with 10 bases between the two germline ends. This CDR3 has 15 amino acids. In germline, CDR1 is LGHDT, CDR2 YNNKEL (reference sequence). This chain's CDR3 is CASSQGQAYYNEQFF. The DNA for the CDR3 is TGTGCCAGCAGCCAAGGACAGGCCTACTACAATGAGCAGTTCTTC.

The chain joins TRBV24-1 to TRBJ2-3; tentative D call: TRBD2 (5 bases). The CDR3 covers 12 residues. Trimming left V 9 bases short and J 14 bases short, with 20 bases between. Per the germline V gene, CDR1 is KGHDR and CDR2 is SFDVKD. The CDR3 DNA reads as TGTGCCACCGAAGGGTGGAGGCCCCCCCCGTATTTT. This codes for CATEGWRPPPYF.

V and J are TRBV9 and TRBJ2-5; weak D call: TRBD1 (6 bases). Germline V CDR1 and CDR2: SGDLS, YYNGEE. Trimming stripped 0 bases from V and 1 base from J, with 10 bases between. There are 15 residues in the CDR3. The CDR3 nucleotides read TGTGCCAGCAGCGTAGGCCCGACAGGCCAAGAGACCCAGTACTTC. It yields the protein CASSVGPTGQETQYF.

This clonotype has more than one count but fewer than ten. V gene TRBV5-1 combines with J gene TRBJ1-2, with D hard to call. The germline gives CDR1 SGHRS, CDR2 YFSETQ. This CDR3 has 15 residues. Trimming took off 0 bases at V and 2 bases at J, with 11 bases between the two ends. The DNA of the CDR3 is TGCGCCAGCAGCTTGGTTGGTAGCGGAAACTATGGCTACACCTTC. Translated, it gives CASSLVGSGNYGYTF.

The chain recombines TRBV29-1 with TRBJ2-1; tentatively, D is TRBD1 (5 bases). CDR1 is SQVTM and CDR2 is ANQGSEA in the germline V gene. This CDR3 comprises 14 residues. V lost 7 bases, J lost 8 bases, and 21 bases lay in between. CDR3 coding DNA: TGCAGCGCCGCCCGAGACAGAACCCTCGATGAGCAGTTCTTC. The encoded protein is CSAARDRTLDEQFF.

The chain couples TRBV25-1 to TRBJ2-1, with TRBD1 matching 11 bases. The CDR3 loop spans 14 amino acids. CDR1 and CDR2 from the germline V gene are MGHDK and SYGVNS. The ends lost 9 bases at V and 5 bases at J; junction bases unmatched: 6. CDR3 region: CASRGTGGNNEQFF. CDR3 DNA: TGTGCCAGTCGGGGGACAGGGGGTAACAATGAGCAGTTCTTC.

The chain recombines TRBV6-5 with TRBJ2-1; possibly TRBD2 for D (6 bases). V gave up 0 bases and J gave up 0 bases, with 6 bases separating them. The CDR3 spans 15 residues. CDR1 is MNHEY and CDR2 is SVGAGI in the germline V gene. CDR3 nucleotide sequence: TGTGCCAGCAGTTACTCGACTAGCTCCTACAATGAGCAGTTCTTC. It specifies CASSYSTSSYNEQFF.

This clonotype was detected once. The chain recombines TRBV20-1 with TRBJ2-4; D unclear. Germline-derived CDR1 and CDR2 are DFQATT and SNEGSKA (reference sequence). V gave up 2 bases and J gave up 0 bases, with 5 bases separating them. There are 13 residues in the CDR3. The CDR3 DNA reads TGCAGTGCTAGAAACCAAGCCAAAAACATTCAGTACTTC. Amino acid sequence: CSARNQAKNIQYF.

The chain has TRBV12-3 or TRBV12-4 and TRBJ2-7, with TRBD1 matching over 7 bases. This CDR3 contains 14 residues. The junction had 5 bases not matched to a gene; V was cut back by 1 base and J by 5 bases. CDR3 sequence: CASSLGQGFNEQYF. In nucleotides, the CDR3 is TGTGCCAGCAGTTTAGGACAGGGATTTAACGAGCAGTACTTC.

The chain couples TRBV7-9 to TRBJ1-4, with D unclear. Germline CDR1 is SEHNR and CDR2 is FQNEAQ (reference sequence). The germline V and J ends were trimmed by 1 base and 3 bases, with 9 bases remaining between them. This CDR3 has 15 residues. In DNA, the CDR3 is TGTGCCAGCAGCTTAGACGGACTGCCTAATGAAAAACTGTTTTTT. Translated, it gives CASSLDGLPNEKLFF.

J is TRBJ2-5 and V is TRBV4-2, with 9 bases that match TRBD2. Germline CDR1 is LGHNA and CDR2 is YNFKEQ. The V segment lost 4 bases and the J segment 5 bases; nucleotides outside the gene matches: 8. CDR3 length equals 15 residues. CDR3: CASSRLAGELETQYF. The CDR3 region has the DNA TGTGCCAGCAGCCGATTAGCGGGGGAACTTGAGACCCAGTACTTC.